This T cell receptor (beta chain) originates from a study of blood T cell repertoires in COVID-19. On the study more broadly: Whether acute or convalescent, the COVID-19 samples came from the United States, Italy and Spain. Sample material is recorded as cDNA or gDNA derived from T cells, B-cell-depleted T cells, or PBMCs.

In the original processing: Researchers report that nucleated cell counts were estimated from reference gene primer amplification. Sequencing was performed with immunoSEQ multiplex PCR; in TCRdb, only in-frame clones are kept and a portion is missing. The V and J calls and clone size come from that table; D and trimming were worked out from the DNA. This sample yields fewer than 300,000 clones, of which 82% are seen a single time; around 3.2% belongs to the top ten. This CDR3 has 16 residues. Trimming left V 3 bases short and J 8 bases short, with 22 bases between. The germline gives CDR1 MNHEY, CDR2 SMNVEV (reference sequence).

The chain recombines TRBV27 with TRBJ1-2; weak D call: TRBD1 (6 bases). This sequence originates from a young woman with acute or convalescent COVID-19. The sample was peripheral blood. Here the CDR3 reads CASSFSTGSVFGGYTF. The CDR3 DNA sequence: TGTGCCAGCAGTTTCTCCACAGGGTCGGTTTTCGGGGGCTACACCTTC.